A single sample is the source of the 14 T cell receptor beta chains below, sequenced in a study of human T cells and chemical hapten exposure. Time point indicated: pre-sensitization, week 0. Treatment: therapeutic diphenylcyclopropenone sensitization with weekly scalp DPC. TCRdb used MiXCR to reprocess the RACE reads, holding one entry per CDR3 protein. The sample has about 120,000 distinct CDR3 sequences; about 14% are singletons. This sample comprised whole blood, obtained in connection with sensitization to the hapten diphenylcyclopropenone (DPC). The source is a woman between 18 and 29 years old with alopecia areata. Some clones in this sample may be carry-over from other donors' samples.

This clonotype was seen repeatedly, ten times or more. The V call is TRBV20-1, the J call TRBJ2-4; TRBD1 might be the D (6 bases). Trimming took off 4 bases at V and 0 bases at J, with 13 bases between the two ends. The CDR3 length is 15 residues. Germline V gene sequence: CDR1 DFQATT, CDR2 SNEGSKA (reference sequence). In nucleotides, the CDR3 is TGCAGTGCTATTCCCGGGACAATAGCCAAAAACATTCAGTACTTC. Residues: CSAIPGTIAKNIQYF.

This chain links TRBV10-2 with TRBJ2-5; 8 nucleotides agree with TRBD1. The CDR3 length is 17 residues. V shed 0 bases and J 7 bases; nucleotides not matched to a gene: 13. CDR1 WSHSY and CDR2 SAAADI come from the germline V gene. CDR3: CASSESFRPTGDRTQYF. Written as DNA, the CDR3 is TGCGCCAGCAGTGAGTCGTTCCGCCCGACAGGGGACCGGACCCAGTACTTC.

This clonotype was observed many times. The chain carries TRBV15 and TRBJ1-6; D is undetermined. The CDR3 is made up of 16 amino acids. Germline V gene data show CDR1 as LNHNV and CDR2 as YYDKDF (reference sequence). V gave up 0 bases and J gave up 9 bases, with 15 bases separating them. Here the CDR3 DNA reads TGTGCCACCAGCAGAGATGGCGGAGGGATAGGTTCACCCCTCCACTTT. It specifies CATSRDGGGIGSPLHF.

The chain combines TRBV2 with TRBJ2-1; 9 bases align to TRBD1. Per germline, CDR1 SNHLY and CDR2 FYNNEI. With V trimmed by 10 bases and J by 1 base, 8 bases remained unmatched. The CDR3 totals 15 residues. The CDR3 DNA reads TGTGCCAACCGAGGAGGGACAGGGTCCTACAATGAGCAGTTCTTC. Translation gives CANRGGTGSYNEQFF.

Notes on this clonotype: At one boundary the junction diverges from the germline segment, which might be a read error. The J gene is TRBJ2-7, the V gene TRBV28; 13 bases map to TRBD2. CDR1 is MDHEN and CDR2 is SYDVKM in the germline V gene. The CDR3 consists of 14 residues. CDR3 in DNA: TGTGCCAGCAGAACTCGGACTAGCGGGGGCCCCCTCGGCTTC. Amino acid sequence: CASRTRTSGGPLGF. The entire variable domain, with the rest obtained from reference TRBV28 and TRBJ2-7, is as follows: DVKVTQSSRYLVKRTGEKVFLECVQDMDHENMFWYRQDPGLGLRLIYFSYDVKMKEKGDIPEGYSVSREKKERFSLILESASTNQTSMYLCASRTRTSGGPLGFGPGTRLTVT.

This clonotype occurred many times. This chain links TRBV27 with TRBJ1-5; no firm D call. Germline CDR1 reads MNHEY; CDR2 reads SMNVEV (reference sequence). The germline V and J ends were trimmed by 6 bases and 8 bases, with 11 bases remaining between them. The CDR3 is 12 amino acids. CDR3 protein: CASSRPLEPQHF. CDR3 coding DNA: TGTGCCAGCAGCAGACCTCTAGAGCCCCAGCATTTT.

This clonotype came up a few times. The chain uses TRBV4-3 and TRBJ2-7; D unclear. Between the trimmed V and J ends, which lost 0 bases and 6 bases, there was a span of 15 bases. Germline CDR1 is LGHNA and CDR2 is YSLEER. The CDR3 has 15 amino acids. The CDR3 sequence: CASSQDLTVPREQYF. The CDR3 DNA sequence: TGCGCCAGCAGCCAAGACCTCACGGTTCCGCGCGAGCAGTACTTC.

The rearrangement uses TRBV6-1 and TRBJ2-3; D might be TRBD1 or TRBD2, each matching 5 bases. Per germline, CDR1 MNHNS and CDR2 SASEGT. With 0 bases removed from V and 9 bases from J, the gap between germline ends came to 13 bases. The CDR3 spans 14 residues. The DNA for the CDR3 is TGTGCCAGCAGTGAAGCGTCTCAGGGAGAAACGCAGTATTTT. Translation: CASSEASQGETQYF.

In its sample, this clonotype was seen many times. The V and J genes are TRBV11-2 and TRBJ2-1; 11 positions agree with TRBD2. CDR3 length: 15 residues. Trimming removed 4 bases from V and 4 bases from J; junction bases left unmatched: 3. In germline, CDR1 is SGHAT, CDR2 FQNNGV. The DNA of the CDR3 is TGTGCCAGCAGCTCAACTAGCGGGGGTTACAATGAGCAGTTCTTC. It encodes CASSSTSGGYNEQFF.

This clonotype was observed a handful of times. The chain employs TRBV24-1 and TRBJ2-2; 7 nucleotides match TRBD2. Germline lookup yields CDR1 KGHDR and CDR2 SFDVKD. This CDR3 has 15 amino acids. V shed 6 bases, J shed 4 bases, and the junction held 7 bases outside the gene matches. CDR3 DNA: TGTGCCACCAGTTCTGGGGGGGTGAGCACCGGGGAGCTGTTTTTT. The encoded protein is CATSSGGVSTGELFF.

The chain links TRBV9 to TRBJ2-3, with 7 positions matching TRBD1. Germline assignment: CDR1 SGDLS and CDR2 YYNGEE. V dropped 0 bases and J dropped 2; count of bases not matched to a gene: 3. The CDR3 length is 15 residues. The CDR3 reads CASSVDGQDTDTQYF. The CDR3 bases are TGTGCCAGCAGCGTAGACGGACAGGACACAGATACGCAGTATTTT.

The table lists this clonotype with many counts. V and J are TRBV29-1 and TRBJ2-3; 13 bases fit TRBD2. The V and J ends lost 2 bases and 2 bases, in that order; junction bases with no gene match: 7. Germline assignment: CDR1 SQVTM and CDR2 ANQGSEA. The CDR3 length is 17 residues. CDR3 in DNA: TGCAGCGTTGAATTACTAGCGGGGGGGCTCCCCACAGATACGCAGTATTTT. It encodes CSVELLAGGLPTDTQYF.

This clonotype was recorded many times. The chain uses TRBV3-1 and TRBJ2-7; D is unresolved. Looked up from germline, CDR1 is LGHDT and CDR2 is YNNKEL (reference sequence). This CDR3 has 13 residues. The V gene lost 0 bases and the J gene lost 5 bases, with 8 bases spanning the gap. The CDR3 DNA is TGTGCCAGCAGCCAAGATAGGGTCCACGAGCAGTACTTC. This encodes CASSQDRVHEQYF.

This clonotype occurred many times. V is TRBV25-1 and J is TRBJ2-7; D unclear. The CDR3 sequence is 14 residues long. Trimming stripped 5 bases from V and 1 base from J, with 12 bases between. From germline, CDR1 is MGHDK and CDR2 SYGVNS. The CDR3 sequence is CASSRQLGSYEQYF. As DNA, the CDR3 is TGTGCCAGCAGTAGGCAACTGGGGTCCTACGAGCAGTACTTC.